In this sample, the clone carrying this T cell receptor (beta chain) turned up a few times. Its antigen remains unidentified. These data are taken from a study of T-cell memory formation after mild COVID-19. TCRdb used MiXCR to reprocess the 5' RACE reads, holding one entry per CDR3 protein. Altogether approximately 580,000 distinct CDR3 sequences are present, roughly 22% being singletons, with the ten largest covering around 12%. Overall study findings and caveats: Memory sampled before infection contained some responding clones, suggesting cross-reactive memory joined. Contracting CD4+ clones sat mainly in CM and EM; CD8+ in EMRA.

V was clipped by 3 bases and J by 2 bases; unmatched bases: 8. This CDR3 is 19 amino acids long. Germline CDR1 SGHVS, CDR2 FNYEAQ. This receptor was taken from an adult woman who had mild COVID-19 (a few samples of this study predate the infection). Cell type and time point are not known. The sequenced material came from PBMCs or a T cell subset sorted from them (not recorded which). The chain is built from TRBV7-6 and TRBJ2-2; 14 bases match TRBD2. The CDR3 loop is CASSFQPTSGGVNTGELFF. The CDR3 coding sequence is TGTGCCAGCAGCTTTCAGCCGACTAGCGGGGGGGTTAACACCGGGGAGCTGTTTTTT.